This passage covers 17 T cell receptor beta chains from one sample sequenced in a study of blood T cell repertoires in COVID-19. Sequenced by immunoSEQ multiplex PCR; TCRdb stores in-frame clones only, minus some. In the table there are about 400,000 clones, roughly 85% of which are singletons. The sample taken for sequencing was PBMCs or T cells enriched from blood (not recorded which). These receptors all come from a young woman with acute COVID-19.

This clone was seen only once. Here the CDR3 DNA reads TGTGCCAGCAGCTTAGGTGGGGGGGTGAACACTGAAGCTTTCTTT. Translating it yields CASSLGGGVNTEAFF. The chain has TRBV7-2 and TRBJ1-1; TRBD1 might be the D (5 bases). Germline V gene sequence: CDR1 SGHTA, CDR2 FQGNSA. The V gene lost 1 base and the J gene lost 0 bases, with 9 bases spanning the gap. The CDR3 consists of 15 residues. Supplemented by reference TRBV7-2 and TRBJ1-1, the full variable domain reads GAGVSQSPSNKVTEKGKDVELRCDPISGHTALYWYRQSLGQGLEFLIYFQGNSAPDKSGLPSDRFSAERTGGSVSTLTIQRTQQEDSAVYLCASSLGGGVNTEAFFGQGTRLTVV.

The chain employs TRBV4-3 and TRBJ1-2, with 10 bases identical to TRBD1. In germline, CDR1 is LGHNA, CDR2 YSLEER. The trim removed 1 base at V and 3 bases at J, leaving 11 bases unmatched. This CDR3 is 18 amino acids long. DNA for the CDR3: TGCGCCAGCAGCCAAGGACAGGGGGCCGGAGGCATAGACTATGGCTACACCTTC. As protein: CASSQGQGAGGIDYGYTF.

The chain couples TRBV6-1 to TRBJ1-1; possible D gene TRBD1, 5 bases. The CDR3 runs to 14 residues. Germline V gives CDR1 MNHNS, CDR2 SASEGT. With 3 bases removed from V and 5 bases from J, the gap between germline ends came to 13 bases. The CDR3 is CASSDTGGRTEAFF. The CDR3 nucleotides read TGTGCCAGCAGTGACACGGGGGGTAGGACTGAAGCTTTCTTT.

The CDR3 bases are TGTGCCATCAAAGTTGAGGGGGCCGGGGAGCTGTTTTTT. Translation gives CAIKVEGAGELFF. This sequence joins TRBV10-3 and TRBJ2-2; D may be TRBD1 (6 bases). This CDR3 region has 13 residues. CDR1 and CDR2 (germline): ENHRY, SYGVKD. Trimming stripped 7 bases from V and 6 bases from J, with 12 bases between.

The V gene is TRBV23-1, the J gene TRBJ1-6; D ambiguous. TRBV23-1 is labeled an ORF, and its function is uncertain. With 0 bases removed from V and 4 bases from J, the gap between germline ends came to 13 bases. This CDR3 has 17 residues. Here the CDR3 reads CASSQSPVTGYNSPLHF. CDR3 sequence (DNA): TGCGCCAGCAGTCAATCCCCGGTTACGGGTTATAATTCACCCCTCCACTTT.

This rearrangement joins TRBV5-4 to TRBJ2-1; 8 bases line up with TRBD2. Trimming removed 0 bases from V and 4 bases from J; junction bases left unmatched: 6. In germline, CDR1 is SGHNT, CDR2 YYREEE (reference sequence). This CDR3 has 16 amino acids. CDR3 bases: TGTGCCAGCAGCTTGGCCTCGGGACTAGTTTACAATGAGCAGTTCTTC. Amino acids: CASSLASGLVYNEQFF.

The sample holds one count of this clone. The V call is TRBV7-9, the J call TRBJ2-6; the D is unclear. The V end was cut by 4 bases, the J end by 4 bases, with 17 bases between. In germline, CDR1 is SEHNR, CDR2 FQNEAQ (reference sequence). This CDR3 spans 17 amino acids. The CDR3 reads CASSSNSGWAGANVLTF. Written as DNA, the CDR3 is TGTGCCAGCAGCTCGAATTCAGGTTGGGCGGGGGCCAACGTCCTGACTTTC.

The chain links TRBV29-1 to TRBJ2-2; D call uncertain. This CDR3 spans 12 amino acids. Germline V gene sequence: CDR1 SQVTM, CDR2 ANQGSEA. V shed 7 bases and J shed 4 bases, with 10 bases lying between them. In nucleotides, the CDR3 is TGCAGCGCTACATGGGCCACCGGGGAGCTGTTTTTT. Translated: CSATWATGELFF.

The V gene is TRBV28, the J gene TRBJ2-5; D is unresolved. The V gene lost 4 bases and the J gene lost 8 bases, with 11 bases spanning the gap. The V gene's germline CDR1 is MDHEN and CDR2 SYDVKM. The CDR3 covers 12 residues. The DNA of the CDR3 is TGTGCCAGCAGTTACCAAGCGCCTACCCAGTACTTC. It encodes CASSYQAPTQYF. Filled out from reference TRBV28 and TRBJ2-5, the complete variable domain reads DVKVTQSSRYLVKRTGEKVFLECVQDMDHENMFWYRQDPGLGLRLIYFSYDVKMKEKGDIPEGYSVSREKKERFSLILESASTNQTSMYLCASSYQAPTQYFGPGTRLLVL.

A few counts support this clone. V usage is TRBV6-6 and J usage is TRBJ2-3, with a possible D match to TRBD2 (6 bases). Germline CDR1 reads MNHNY; CDR2 reads SVGAGI (reference sequence). The CDR3 runs 14 residues. V lost 7 bases to trimming and J lost 4 bases, with 15 bases between them. The CDR3 loop is CASNEGGEADTQYF. In nucleotides, the CDR3 is TGTGCCAGCAATGAGGGCGGGGAGGCAGATACGCAGTATTTT.

This chain links TRBV2 with TRBJ2-2; D is perhaps TRBD1 (6 bases). This CDR3 has 13 amino acids. Germline loops: CDR1 SNHLY, CDR2 FYNNEI. Between the trimmed V and J ends, which lost 8 bases and 2 bases, there was a span of 9 bases. CDR3 sequence reads: CASFRGNTGELFF. The CDR3 DNA reads TGTGCCAGCTTCAGGGGAAACACCGGGGAGCTGTTTTTT.

As concerns this clone: This specimen includes other DNA sequences encoding the same CDR3. This chain uses TRBV6-6 with TRBJ1-1; 9 bases are a match to TRBD1. The CDR3 runs 14 residues. CDR1 is MNHNY and CDR2 is SVGAGI in the germline V gene (reference sequence). Trimming removed 7 bases from V and 1 base from J; junction bases left unmatched: 4. As DNA, the CDR3 is TGTGCCAGCATAAGGGGACAGGGGAACACTGAAGCTTTCTTT. Protein: CASIRGQGNTEAFF.

The chain employs TRBV28 and TRBJ2-1; a weak D match, TRBD1 (6 bases). The CDR3 has 15 residues. Trimming left V 3 bases short and J 2 bases short, with 11 bases between. CDR1 is MDHEN and CDR2 is SYDVKM in the germline V gene. CDR3 in DNA: TGTGCCAGCAGTTTTCCAGGGGTTGCCTACAATGAGCAGTTCTTC. Its protein is CASSFPGVAYNEQFF. The variable domain in full, completed from reference TRBV28 and TRBJ2-1, reads DVKVTQSSRYLVKRTGEKVFLECVQDMDHENMFWYRQDPGLGLRLIYFSYDVKMKEKGDIPEGYSVSREKKERFSLILESASTNQTSMYLCASSFPGVAYNEQFFGPGTRLTVL.

This chain uses TRBV4-1 with TRBJ2-5, with TRBD1 matching over 8 bases. J lost 7 bases, V lost 4 bases, and 20 bases had no gene match. In germline, CDR1 is MGHRA, CDR2 YSYEKL. The CDR3 length is 18 residues. The chain's CDR3 is CASSPGQGWKDGSGTQYF. DNA for the CDR3: TGCGCCAGCAGCCCAGGACAGGGATGGAAAGACGGTAGCGGGACCCAGTACTTC.

The J gene is TRBJ2-2, the V gene TRBV28; D call uncertain. Trimming removed 5 bases at V and 4 bases at J, with 5 bases between. Germline CDR1 is MDHEN and CDR2 is SYDVKM. The CDR3 is 12 amino acids. DNA for the CDR3: TGTGCCAGCAGTCTCAGCACCGGGGAGCTGTTTTTT. It is translated as CASSLSTGELFF.

The V gene is TRBV5-4, the J gene TRBJ2-3, with TRBD2 identical over 11 bases. This CDR3 is 16 amino acids long. V shed 4 bases, J shed 4 bases, and the junction held 8 bases outside the gene matches. Germline-derived CDR1 and CDR2 are SGHNT and YYREEE (reference sequence). CDR3 amino acids: CASSRDGSGGADTQYF. Here the CDR3 DNA reads TGTGCCAGCAGCCGGGATGGTAGCGGGGGGGCAGATACGCAGTATTTT.

This clone showed up just once. The genes are TRBV27 and TRBJ2-1; TRBD2 agrees at 11 bases. The CDR3 has 15 residues. V trimming: 6 bases; J trimming: 2 bases; junction bases outside the gene matches: 3. The germline CDR1 and CDR2 sequences are MNHEY and SMNVEV (reference sequence). CDR3 DNA: TGTGCCAGCAGGCTAGCGGGAGGAACCTACAATGAGCAGTTCTTC. It yields the protein CASRLAGGTYNEQFF.